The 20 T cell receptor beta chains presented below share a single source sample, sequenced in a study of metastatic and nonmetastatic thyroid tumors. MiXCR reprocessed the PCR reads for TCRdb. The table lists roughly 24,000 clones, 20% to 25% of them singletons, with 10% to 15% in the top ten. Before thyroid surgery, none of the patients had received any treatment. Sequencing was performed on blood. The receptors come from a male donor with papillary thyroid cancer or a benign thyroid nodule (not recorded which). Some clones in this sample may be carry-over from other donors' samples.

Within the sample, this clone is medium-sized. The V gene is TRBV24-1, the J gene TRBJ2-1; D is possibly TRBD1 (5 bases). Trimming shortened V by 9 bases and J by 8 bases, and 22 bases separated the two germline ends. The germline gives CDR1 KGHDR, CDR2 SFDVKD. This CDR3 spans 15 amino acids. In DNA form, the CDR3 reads TGTGCCACCGCGCTAGGGGCAGGTAGTATCCATGAGCAGTTCTTC. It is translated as CATALGAGSIHEQFF.

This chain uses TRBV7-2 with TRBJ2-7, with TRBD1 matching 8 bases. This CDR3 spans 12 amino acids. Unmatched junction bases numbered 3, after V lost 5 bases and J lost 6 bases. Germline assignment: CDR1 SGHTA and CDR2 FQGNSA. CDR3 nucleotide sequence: TGTGCCAGCAGCGAGACAGGGGCCGAGCAGTACTTC. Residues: CASSETGAEQYF.

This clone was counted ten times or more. The CDR3 reads CSVASGQANIQYF. The DNA of the CDR3 is TGCAGCGTGGCCTCGGGACAGGCAAACATTCAGTACTTC. This chain joins TRBV29-1 and TRBJ2-4; 8 nucleotides agree with TRBD1. This CDR3 is built from 13 residues. Germline trimming cut 6 bases from V and 6 bases from J; bases unmatched to any gene: 7. Germline CDR1 is SQVTM and CDR2 is ANQGSEA.

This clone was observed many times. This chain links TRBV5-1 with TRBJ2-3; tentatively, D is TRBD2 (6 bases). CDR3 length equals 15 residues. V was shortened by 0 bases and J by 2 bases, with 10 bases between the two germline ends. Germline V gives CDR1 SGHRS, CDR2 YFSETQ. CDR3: CASSLGLGVTDTQYF. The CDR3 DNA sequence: TGCGCCAGCAGCTTGGGACTAGGTGTCACAGATACGCAGTATTTT.

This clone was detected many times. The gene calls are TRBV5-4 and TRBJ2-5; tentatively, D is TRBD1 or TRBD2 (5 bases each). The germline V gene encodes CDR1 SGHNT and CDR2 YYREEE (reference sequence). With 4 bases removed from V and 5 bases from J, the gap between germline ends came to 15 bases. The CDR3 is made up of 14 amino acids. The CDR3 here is CASSLSGPVETQYF. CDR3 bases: TGTGCCAGCAGCCTCTCGGGACCCGTTGAGACCCAGTACTTC.

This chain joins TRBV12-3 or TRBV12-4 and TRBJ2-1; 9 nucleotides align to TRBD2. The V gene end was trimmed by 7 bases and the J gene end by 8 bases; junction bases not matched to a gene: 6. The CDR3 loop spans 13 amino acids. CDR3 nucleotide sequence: TGTGCCAGCACGGCGGGAGGGCCCTATGAGCAGTTCTTC. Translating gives CASTAGGPYEQFF.

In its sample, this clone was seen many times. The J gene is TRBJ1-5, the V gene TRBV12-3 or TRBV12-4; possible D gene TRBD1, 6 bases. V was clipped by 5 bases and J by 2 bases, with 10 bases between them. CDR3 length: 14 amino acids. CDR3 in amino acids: CASSATGRNQPQHF. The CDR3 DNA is TGTGCCAGCAGTGCGACAGGCCGCAATCAGCCCCAGCATTTT.

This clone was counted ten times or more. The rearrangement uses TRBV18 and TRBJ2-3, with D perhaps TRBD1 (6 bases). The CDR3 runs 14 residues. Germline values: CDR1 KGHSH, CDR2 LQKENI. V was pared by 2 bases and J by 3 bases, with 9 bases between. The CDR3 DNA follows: TGTGCCAGCTCACCAAGGCAGGGGACAGATACGCAGTATTTT. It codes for CASSPRQGTDTQYF.

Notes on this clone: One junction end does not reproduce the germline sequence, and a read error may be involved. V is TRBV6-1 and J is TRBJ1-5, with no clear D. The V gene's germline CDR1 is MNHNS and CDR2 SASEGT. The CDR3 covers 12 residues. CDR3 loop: CVSRRSNQHQHF. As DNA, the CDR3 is TGTGTCAGCAGGAGAAGCAATCAGCACCAGCATTTT.

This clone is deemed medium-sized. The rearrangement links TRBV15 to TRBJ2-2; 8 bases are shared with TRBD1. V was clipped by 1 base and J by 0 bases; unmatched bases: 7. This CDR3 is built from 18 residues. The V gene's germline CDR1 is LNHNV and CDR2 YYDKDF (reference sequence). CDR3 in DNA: TGTGCCACCAGCAGAGCTCTGGGACAGGACGCGAACACCGGGGAGCTGTTTTTT. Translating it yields CATSRALGQDANTGELFF.

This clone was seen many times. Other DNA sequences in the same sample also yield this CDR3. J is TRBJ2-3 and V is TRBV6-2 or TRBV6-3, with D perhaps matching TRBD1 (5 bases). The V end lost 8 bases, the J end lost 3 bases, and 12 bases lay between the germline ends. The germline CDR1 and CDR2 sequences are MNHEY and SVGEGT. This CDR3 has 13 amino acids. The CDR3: CASSATDTDTQYF. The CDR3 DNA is TGTGCCAGCTCTGCGACAGATACAGATACGCAGTATTTT.

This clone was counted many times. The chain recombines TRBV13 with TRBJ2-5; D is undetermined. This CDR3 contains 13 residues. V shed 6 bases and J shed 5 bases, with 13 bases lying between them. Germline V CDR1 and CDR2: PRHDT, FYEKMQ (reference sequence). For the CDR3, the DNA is TGTGCCAGCAGTTTACAGTTGCGGGAGACCCAGTACTTC. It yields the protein CASSLQLRETQYF. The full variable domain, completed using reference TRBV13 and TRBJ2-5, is AAGVIQSPRHLIKEKRETATLKCYPIPRHDTVYWYQQGPGQDPQFLISFYEKMQSDKGSIPDRFSAQQFSDYHSELNMSSLELGDSALYFCASSLQLRETQYFGPGTRLLVL.

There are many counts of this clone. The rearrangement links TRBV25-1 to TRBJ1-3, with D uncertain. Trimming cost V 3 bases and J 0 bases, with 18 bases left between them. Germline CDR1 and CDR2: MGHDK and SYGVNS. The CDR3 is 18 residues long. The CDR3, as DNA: TGTGCCAGCAGTGATTCTATGGGCAGCCGGTACTCTGGAAACACCATATATTTT. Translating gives CASSDSMGSRYSGNTIYF. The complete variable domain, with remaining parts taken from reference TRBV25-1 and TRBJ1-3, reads EADIYQTPRYLVIGTGKKITLECSQTMGHDKMYWYQQDPGMELHLIHYSYGVNSTEKGDLSSESTVSRIRTEHFPLTLESARPSHTSQYLCASSDSMGSRYSGNTIYFGEGSWLTVV.

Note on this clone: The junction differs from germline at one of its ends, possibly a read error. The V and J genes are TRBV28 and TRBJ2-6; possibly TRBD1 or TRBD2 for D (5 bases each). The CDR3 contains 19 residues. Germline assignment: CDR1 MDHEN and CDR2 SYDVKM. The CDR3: CASTYHGQGVARWANVLTF. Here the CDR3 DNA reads TGTGCCAGCACCTACCACGGGCAGGGAGTAGCGCGTTGGGCCAACGTCCTTACTTTC.

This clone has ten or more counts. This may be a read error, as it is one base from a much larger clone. CDR3 protein: CASSDRRAGEQYF. DNA for the CDR3: TGTGCCAGCAGCGATCGACGAGCCGGTGAGCAGTACTTC. The V call is TRBV2, the J call TRBJ2-7; D gene unclear. The V end lost 6 bases, the J end lost 7 bases, and 16 bases lay between the germline ends. This CDR3 spans 13 amino acids. Germline CDR1 is SNHLY and CDR2 is FYNNEI.

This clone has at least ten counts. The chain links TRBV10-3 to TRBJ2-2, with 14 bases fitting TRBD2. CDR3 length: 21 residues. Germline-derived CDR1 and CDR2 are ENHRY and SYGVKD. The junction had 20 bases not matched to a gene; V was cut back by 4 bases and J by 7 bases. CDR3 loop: CAISGPPRLAGGPRGVGELFF. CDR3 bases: TGTGCCATCAGTGGCCCTCCCAGACTAGCGGGAGGGCCGCGGGGGGTCGGGGAGCTGTTTTTT.

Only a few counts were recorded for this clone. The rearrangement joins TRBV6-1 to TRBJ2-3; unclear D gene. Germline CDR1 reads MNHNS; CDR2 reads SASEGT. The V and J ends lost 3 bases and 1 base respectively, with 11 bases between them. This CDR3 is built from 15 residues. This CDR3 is CASSELYSRTDTQYF. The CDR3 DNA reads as TGTGCCAGCAGTGAGTTGTACAGTCGCACAGATACGCAGTATTTT.

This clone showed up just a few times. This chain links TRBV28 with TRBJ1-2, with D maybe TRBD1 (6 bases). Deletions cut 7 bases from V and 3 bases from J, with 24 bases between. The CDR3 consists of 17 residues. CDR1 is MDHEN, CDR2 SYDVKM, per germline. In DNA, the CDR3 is TGTGCCAGCAACCGAGCCGGGACACCATTGGATTACTATGGCTACACCTTC. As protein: CASNRAGTPLDYYGYTF.

The CDR3 DNA is TGTGCCAGCAGCCCGGGTAACACTGAAGCTTTCTTT. As protein: CASSPGNTEAFF. This rearrangement joins TRBV12-3 or TRBV12-4 to TRBJ1-1; no firm D call. Trimming cost V 6 bases and J 2 bases, with 7 bases left between them. The CDR3 covers 12 residues.

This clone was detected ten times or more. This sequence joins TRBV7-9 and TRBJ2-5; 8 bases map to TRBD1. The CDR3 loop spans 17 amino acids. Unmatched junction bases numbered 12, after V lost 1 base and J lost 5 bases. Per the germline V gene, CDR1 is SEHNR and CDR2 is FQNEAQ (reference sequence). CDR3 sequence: CASSLGPGQGVRETQYF. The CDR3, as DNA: TGTGCCAGCAGCTTAGGGCCTGGACAGGGAGTAAGGGAGACCCAGTACTTC.